This T cell receptor beta chain was profiled in a study of control samples from healthy donors and cancer patients. TCRdb keeps only in-frame clones here, not all; method: immunoSEQ multiplex PCR. Of 98,000 or so clones listed, around three quarters are singletons. This clonotype was obtained from a woman younger than 45 in good health. The specimen sequenced was blood.

CDR3 coding DNA: TGTGCCAGCAGCGATACAGGGGGCGTCTTCCGGGAGCTGTTTTTT. This codes for CASSDTGGVFRELFF. This chain uses TRBV9 with TRBJ2-2; 9 nucleotides agree with TRBD1. V shed 3 bases, J shed 9 bases, and the junction held 9 bases outside the gene matches. From germline, CDR1 is SGDLS and CDR2 YYNGEE. The CDR3 totals 15 residues.